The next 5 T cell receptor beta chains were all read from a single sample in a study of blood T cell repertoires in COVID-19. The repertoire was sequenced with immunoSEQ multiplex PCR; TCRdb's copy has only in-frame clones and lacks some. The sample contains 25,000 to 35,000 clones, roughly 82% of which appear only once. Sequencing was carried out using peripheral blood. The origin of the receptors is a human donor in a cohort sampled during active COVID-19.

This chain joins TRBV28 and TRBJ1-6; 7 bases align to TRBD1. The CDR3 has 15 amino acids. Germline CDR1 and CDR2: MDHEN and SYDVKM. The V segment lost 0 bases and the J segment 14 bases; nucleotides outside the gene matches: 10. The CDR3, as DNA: TGTGCCAGCAGTTTATGGGACAGGTTGTTGAGGGCCCTCCACTTT. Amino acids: CASSLWDRLLRALHF. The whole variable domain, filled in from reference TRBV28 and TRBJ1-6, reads DVKVTQSSRYLVKRTGEKVFLECVQDMDHENMFWYRQDPGLGLRLIYFSYDVKMKEKGDIPEGYSVSREKKERFSLILESASTNQTSMYLCASSLWDRLLRALHFGNGTRLTVT.

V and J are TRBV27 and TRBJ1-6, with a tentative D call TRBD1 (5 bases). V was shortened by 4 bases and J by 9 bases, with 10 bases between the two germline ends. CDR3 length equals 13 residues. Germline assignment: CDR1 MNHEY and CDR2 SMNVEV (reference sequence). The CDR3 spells CASSSGGISPLHF. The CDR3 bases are TGTGCCAGCAGTTCCGGGGGTATTTCACCCCTCCACTTT.

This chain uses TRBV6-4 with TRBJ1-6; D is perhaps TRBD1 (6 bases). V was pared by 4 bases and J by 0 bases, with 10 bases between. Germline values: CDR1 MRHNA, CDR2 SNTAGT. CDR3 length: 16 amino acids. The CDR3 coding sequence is TGTGCCAGCAGTGTGTACAGGGTCTCCTATAATTCACCCCTCCACTTT. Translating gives CASSVYRVSYNSPLHF.

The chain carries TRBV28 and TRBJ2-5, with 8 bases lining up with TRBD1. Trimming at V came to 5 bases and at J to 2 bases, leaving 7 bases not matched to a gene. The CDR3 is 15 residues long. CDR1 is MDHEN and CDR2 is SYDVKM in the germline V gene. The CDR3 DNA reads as TGTGCCAGCAGTATCCAGGGGGCGCTTCAAGAGACCCAGTACTTC. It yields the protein CASSIQGALQETQYF.

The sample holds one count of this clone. In DNA, the CDR3 is TGTGCCAGCAGTCGCCCCGGGACAGCCAAAAATCAGCCCCAGCATTTT. It specifies CASSRPGTAKNQPQHF. The J gene is TRBJ1-5, the V gene TRBV2; 7 positions agree with TRBD1. Trimming cost V 5 bases and J 4 bases; bases outside gene matches: 11. CDR1 and CDR2 from the germline V gene are SNHLY and FYNNEI. The CDR3 runs to 16 residues.